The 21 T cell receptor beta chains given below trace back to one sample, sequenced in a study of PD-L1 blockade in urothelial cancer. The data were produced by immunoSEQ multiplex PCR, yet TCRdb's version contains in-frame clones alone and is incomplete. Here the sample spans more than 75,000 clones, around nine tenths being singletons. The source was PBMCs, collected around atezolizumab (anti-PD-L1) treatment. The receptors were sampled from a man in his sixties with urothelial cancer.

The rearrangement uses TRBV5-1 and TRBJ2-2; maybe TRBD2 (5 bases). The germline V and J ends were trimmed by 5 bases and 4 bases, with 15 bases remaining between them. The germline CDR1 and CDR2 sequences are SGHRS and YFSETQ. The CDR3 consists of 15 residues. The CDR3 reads CASSSPTRSTGELFF. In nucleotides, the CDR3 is TGCGCCAGCAGTTCCCCCACTAGAAGCACCGGGGAGCTGTTTTTT.

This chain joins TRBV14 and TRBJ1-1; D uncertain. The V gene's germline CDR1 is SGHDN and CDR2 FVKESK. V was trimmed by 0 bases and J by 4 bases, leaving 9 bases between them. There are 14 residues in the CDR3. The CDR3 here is CASSQELGRTEAFF. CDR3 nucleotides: TGTGCCAGCAGCCAAGAACTGGGCCGCACTGAAGCTTTCTTT.

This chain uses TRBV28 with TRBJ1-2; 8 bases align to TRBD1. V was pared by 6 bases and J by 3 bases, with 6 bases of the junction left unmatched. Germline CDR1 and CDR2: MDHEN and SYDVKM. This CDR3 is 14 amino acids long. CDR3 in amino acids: CASSGSGGHYGYTF. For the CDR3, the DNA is TGTGCCAGCAGCGGTTCAGGGGGCCACTATGGCTACACCTTC.

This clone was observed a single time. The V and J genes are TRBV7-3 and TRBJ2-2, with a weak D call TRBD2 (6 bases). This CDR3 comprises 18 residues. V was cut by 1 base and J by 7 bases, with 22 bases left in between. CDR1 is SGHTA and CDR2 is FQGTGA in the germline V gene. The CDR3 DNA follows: TGTGCCAGCAGCTTAAAAGTGGGGAAAGGAGGGAGGAACGGGGAGCTGTTTTTT. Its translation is CASSLKVGKGGRNGELFF.

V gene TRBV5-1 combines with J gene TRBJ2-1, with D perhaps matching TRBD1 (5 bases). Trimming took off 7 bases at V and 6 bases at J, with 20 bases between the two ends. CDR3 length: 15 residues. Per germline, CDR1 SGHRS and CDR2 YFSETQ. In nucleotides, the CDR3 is TGCGCCAGCTCCGTACAGGTAGGGCATTCCAATGAGCAGTTCTTC. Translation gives CASSVQVGHSNEQFF.

The CDR3 here is CAISESGQNYGYTF. In DNA form, the CDR3 reads TGTGCCATCAGTGAGTCCGGACAGAACTATGGCTACACCTTC. The chain carries TRBV10-3 and TRBJ1-2; weak D call: TRBD1 (6 bases). CDR1 is ENHRY and CDR2 is SYGVKD in the germline V gene. There are 14 residues in the CDR3. Trimming removed 0 bases at V and 2 bases at J, with 7 bases between.

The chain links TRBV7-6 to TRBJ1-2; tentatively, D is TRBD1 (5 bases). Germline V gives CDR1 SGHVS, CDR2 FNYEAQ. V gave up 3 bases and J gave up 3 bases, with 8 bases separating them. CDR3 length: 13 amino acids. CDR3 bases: TGTGCCAGCAGCTTGGGCAGGGACTATGGCTACACCTTC. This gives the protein CASSLGRDYGYTF.

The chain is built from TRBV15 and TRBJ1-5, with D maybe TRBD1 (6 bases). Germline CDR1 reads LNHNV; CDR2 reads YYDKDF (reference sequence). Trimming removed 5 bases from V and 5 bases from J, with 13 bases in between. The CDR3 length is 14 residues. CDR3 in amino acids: CATSRTDIYQPQHF. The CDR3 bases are TGTGCCACCAGCCGGACAGATATCTATCAGCCCCAGCATTTT.

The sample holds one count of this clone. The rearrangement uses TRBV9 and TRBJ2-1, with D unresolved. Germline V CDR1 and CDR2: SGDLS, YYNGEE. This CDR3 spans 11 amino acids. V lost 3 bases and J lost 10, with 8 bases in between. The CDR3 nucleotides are TGTGCCAGCAGCGGAACGGTGGAGCAGTTCTTC. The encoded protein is CASSGTVEQFF.

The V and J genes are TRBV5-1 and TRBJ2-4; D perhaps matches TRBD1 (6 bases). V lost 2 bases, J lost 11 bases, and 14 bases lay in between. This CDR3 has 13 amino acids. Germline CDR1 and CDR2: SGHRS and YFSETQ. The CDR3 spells CASSFQHEGVQYF. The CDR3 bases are TGCGCCAGCAGCTTTCAGCATGAGGGGGTTCAGTACTTC.

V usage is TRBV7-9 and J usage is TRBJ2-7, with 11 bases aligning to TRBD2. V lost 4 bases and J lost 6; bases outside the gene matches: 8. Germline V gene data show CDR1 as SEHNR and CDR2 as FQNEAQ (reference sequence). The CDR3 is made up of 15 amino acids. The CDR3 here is CASSSSLAGGSEQYF. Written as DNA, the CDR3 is TGTGCCAGCAGCTCCTCGCTAGCGGGGGGTAGCGAGCAGTACTTC. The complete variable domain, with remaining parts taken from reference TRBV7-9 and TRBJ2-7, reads DTGVSQNPRHKITKRGQNVTFRCDPISEHNRLYWYRQTLGQGPEFLTYFQNEAQLEKSRLLSDRFSAERPKGSFSTLEIQRTEQGDSAMYLCASSSSLAGGSEQYFGPGTRLTVT.

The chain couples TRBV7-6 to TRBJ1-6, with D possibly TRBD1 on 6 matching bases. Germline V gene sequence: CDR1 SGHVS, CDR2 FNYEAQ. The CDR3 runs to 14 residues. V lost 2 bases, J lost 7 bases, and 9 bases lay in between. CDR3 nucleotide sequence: TGTGCCAGCAGCTTACCAGGGGCGAATTCACCCCTCCACTTT. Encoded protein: CASSLPGANSPLHF.

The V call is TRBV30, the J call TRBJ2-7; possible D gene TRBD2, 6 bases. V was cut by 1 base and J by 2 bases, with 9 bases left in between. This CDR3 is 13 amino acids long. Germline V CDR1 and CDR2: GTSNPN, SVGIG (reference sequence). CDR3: CAWSGGTAYEQYF. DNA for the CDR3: TGTGCCTGGAGTGGCGGGACCGCCTACGAGCAGTACTTC.

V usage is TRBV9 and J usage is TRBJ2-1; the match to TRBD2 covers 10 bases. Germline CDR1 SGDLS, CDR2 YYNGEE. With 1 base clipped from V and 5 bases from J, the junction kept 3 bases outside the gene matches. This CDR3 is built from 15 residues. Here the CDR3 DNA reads TGTGCCAGCAGCGTAACTAGCGGGGACAACAATGAGCAGTTCTTC. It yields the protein CASSVTSGDNNEQFF.

This CDR3 reads CASSLGDRGNIQYF. The CDR3, as DNA: TGTGCCAGCAGCTTGGGTGACAGGGGGAACATTCAGTACTTC. J is TRBJ2-4 and V is TRBV5-6; TRBD1 agrees at 9 bases. Germline CDR1 and CDR2: SGHDT and YYEEEE. With 0 bases clipped from V and 7 bases from J, the junction kept 2 bases outside the gene matches. The CDR3 sequence is 14 residues long.

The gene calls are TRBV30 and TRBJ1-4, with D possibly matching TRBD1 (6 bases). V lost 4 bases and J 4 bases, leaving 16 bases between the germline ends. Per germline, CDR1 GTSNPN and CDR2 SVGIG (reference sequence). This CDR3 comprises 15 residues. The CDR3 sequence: CAWTAQGLNNEKLFF. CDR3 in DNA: TGTGCCTGGACCGCACAGGGATTGAATAATGAAAAACTGTTTTTT.

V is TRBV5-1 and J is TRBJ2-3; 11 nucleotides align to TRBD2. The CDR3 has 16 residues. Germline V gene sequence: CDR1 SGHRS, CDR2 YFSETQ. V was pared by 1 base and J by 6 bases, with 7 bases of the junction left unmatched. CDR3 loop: CASSLLIAGGEDTQYF. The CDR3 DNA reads TGCGCCAGCAGCTTGCTAATAGCGGGGGGGGAGGATACGCAGTATTTT. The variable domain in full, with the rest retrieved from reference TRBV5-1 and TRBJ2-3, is KAGVTQTPRYLIKTRGQQVTLSCSPISGHRSVSWYQQTPGQGLQFLFEYFSETQRNKGNFPGRFSGRQFSNSRSEMNVSTLELGDSALYLCASSLLIAGGEDTQYFGPGTRLTVL.

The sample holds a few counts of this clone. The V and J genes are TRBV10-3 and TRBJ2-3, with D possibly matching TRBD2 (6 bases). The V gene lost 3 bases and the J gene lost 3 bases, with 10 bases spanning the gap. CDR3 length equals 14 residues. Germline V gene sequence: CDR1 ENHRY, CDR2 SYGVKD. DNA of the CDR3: TGTGCCATCAGTGAAGCCCTAGCGACAGATACGCAGTATTTT. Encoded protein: CAISEALATDTQYF.

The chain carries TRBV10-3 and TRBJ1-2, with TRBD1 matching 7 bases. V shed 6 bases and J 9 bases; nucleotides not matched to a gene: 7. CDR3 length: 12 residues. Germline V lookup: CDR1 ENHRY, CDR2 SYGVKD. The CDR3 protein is CAISTGDWSYTF. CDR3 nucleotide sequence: TGTGCCATCAGCACAGGGGACTGGAGCTACACCTTC.

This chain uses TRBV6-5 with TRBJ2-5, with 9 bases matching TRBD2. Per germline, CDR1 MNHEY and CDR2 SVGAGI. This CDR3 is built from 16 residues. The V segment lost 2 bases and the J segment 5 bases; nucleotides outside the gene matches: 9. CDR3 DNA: TGTGCCAGCAGTTACGTGTCTAGCGGGGCGGTGGAGACCCAGTACTTC. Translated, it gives CASSYVSSGAVETQYF.

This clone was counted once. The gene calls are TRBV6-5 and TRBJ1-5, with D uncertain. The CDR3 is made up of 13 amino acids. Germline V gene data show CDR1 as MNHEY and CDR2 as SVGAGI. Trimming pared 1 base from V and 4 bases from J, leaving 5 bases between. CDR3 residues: CASSYFQNQPQHF. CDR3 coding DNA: TGTGCCAGCAGTTACTTTCAGAATCAGCCCCAGCATTTT.